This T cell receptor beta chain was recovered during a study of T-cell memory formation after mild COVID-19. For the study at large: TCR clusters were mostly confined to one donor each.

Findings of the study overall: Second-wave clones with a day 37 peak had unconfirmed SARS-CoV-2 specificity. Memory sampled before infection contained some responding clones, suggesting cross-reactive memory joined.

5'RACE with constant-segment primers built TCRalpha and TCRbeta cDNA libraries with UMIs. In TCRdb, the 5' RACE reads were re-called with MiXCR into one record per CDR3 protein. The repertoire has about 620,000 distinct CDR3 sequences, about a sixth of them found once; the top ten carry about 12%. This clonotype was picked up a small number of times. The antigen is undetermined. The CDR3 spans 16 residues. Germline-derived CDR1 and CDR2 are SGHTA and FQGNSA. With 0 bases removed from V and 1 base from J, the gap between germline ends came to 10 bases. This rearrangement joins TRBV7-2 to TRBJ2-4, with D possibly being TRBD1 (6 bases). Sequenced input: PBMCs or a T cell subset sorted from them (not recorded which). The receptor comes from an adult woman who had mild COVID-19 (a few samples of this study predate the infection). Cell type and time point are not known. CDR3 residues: CASSLAGQGAKNIQYF. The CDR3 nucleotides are TGTGCCAGCAGCTTAGCGGGTCAGGGGGCCAAAAACATTCAGTACTTC.